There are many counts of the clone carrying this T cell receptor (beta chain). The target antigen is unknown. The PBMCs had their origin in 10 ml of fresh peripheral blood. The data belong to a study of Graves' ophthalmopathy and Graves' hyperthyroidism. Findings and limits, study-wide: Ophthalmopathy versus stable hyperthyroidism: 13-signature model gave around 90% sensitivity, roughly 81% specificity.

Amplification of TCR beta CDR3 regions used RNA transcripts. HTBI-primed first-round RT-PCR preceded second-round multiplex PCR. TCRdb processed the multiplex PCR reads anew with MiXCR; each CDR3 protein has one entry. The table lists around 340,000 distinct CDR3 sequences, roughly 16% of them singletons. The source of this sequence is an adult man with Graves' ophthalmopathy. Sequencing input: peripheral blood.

The CDR3: CASTEGPWAYEQYF. The DNA of the CDR3 is TGTGCCAGCACCGAAGGGCCCTGGGCGTACGAGCAGTACTTC. The chain links TRBV6-2 or TRBV6-3 to TRBJ2-7; D not resolved. The CDR3 spans 14 residues. The V end lost 7 bases, the J end lost 4 bases, and 17 bases lay between the germline ends. The germline CDR1 and CDR2 sequences are MNHEY and SVGEGT.